The 21 T cell receptor beta chains in this list originate from one sample, sequenced in a study of Tregs in tolerant kidney transplant recipients. The repertoire was sequenced with immunoSEQ multiplex PCR; TCRdb's copy has only in-frame clones and lacks some. Seen here are some 70,000 clones, 84% observed once, and the top ten hold 4.5% to 5.5%. Sequencing was performed on CD4+ T cells from blood. The receptors come from a human donor in good health.

A few counts support this clone. This sequence joins TRBV2 and TRBJ2-7; 8 positions agree with TRBD2. CDR1 SNHLY and CDR2 FYNNEI come from the germline V gene. After removal of 6 bases from V and 4 bases from J, the junction contained 5 bases not matched to a gene. This CDR3 comprises 13 residues. The CDR3 loop reads CASSQRERYEQYF. The DNA of the CDR3 is TGTGCCAGCAGCCAGCGGGAGAGGTACGAGCAGTACTTC.

The chain links TRBV20-1 to TRBJ2-5; tentatively, D is TRBD2 (5 bases). The CDR3 has 11 residues. V dropped 7 bases and J dropped 1 base, with 7 bases sitting between them. CDR1 and CDR2 from the germline V gene are DFQATT and SNEGSKA (reference sequence). As DNA, the CDR3 is TGCAGTGGGAGGTCCCAAGAGACCCAGTACTTC. This sequence encodes CSGRSQETQYF.

V is TRBV19 and J is TRBJ1-5, with 9 bases matching TRBD1. The CDR3 extends over 15 amino acids. V was pared by 6 bases and J by 4 bases, with 7 bases of the junction left unmatched. The germline V gene encodes CDR1 LNHDA and CDR2 SQIVND (reference sequence). The CDR3 region is CASSQGTGRNQPQHF. The CDR3 region has the DNA TGTGCCAGTAGCCAAGGGACAGGGAGAAATCAGCCCCAGCATTTT. The full variable domain, completed using reference TRBV19 and TRBJ1-5, is DGGITQSPKYLFRKEGQNVTLSCEQNLNHDAMYWYRQDPGQGLRLIYYSQIVNDFQKGDIAEGYSVSREKKESFPLTVTSAQKNPTAFYLCASSQGTGRNQPQHFGDGTRLSIL.

The DNA for the CDR3 is TGTGCCAGCAGTCTTGGGCATGGGACTAGCGTTAGGAAATCCTACGAGCAGTACTTC. Translating it yields CASSLGHGTSVRKSYEQYF. This chain links TRBV7-2 with TRBJ2-7; 10 bases line up with TRBD2. The germline gives CDR1 SGHTA, CDR2 FQGNSA. The junction had 18 bases not matched to a gene; V was cut back by 6 bases and J by 1 base. There are 19 residues in the CDR3.

The chain uses TRBV19 and TRBJ2-7; D uncertain. The CDR3 loop spans 15 amino acids. V was trimmed by 3 bases and J by 3 bases, leaving 15 bases between them. From germline, CDR1 is LNHDA and CDR2 SQIVND (reference sequence). CDR3 DNA: TGTGCCAGTAGTATCGCTCCGAACTATTACTACGAGCAGTACTTC. This translates into CASSIAPNYYYEQYF.

This sequence joins TRBV27 and TRBJ1-6; the D is unclear. The CDR3 consists of 12 residues. V was trimmed by 6 bases and J by 5 bases, leaving 5 bases between them. Germline V gene sequence: CDR1 MNHEY, CDR2 SMNVEV (reference sequence). The CDR3 sequence: CASSPHNSPLHF. CDR3 sequence (DNA): TGTGCCAGCAGCCCCCATAATTCACCCCTCCACTTT.

This clone was observed a few times. The chain carries TRBV19 and TRBJ1-1; D is uncertain. Germline CDR1 reads LNHDA; CDR2 reads SQIVND (reference sequence). Trimming removed 7 bases from V and 10 bases from J, with 13 bases in between. This CDR3 spans 11 amino acids. The CDR3 nucleotides read TGTGCCAGTATGGGGTCCCCCGCAGCTTTCTTT. It is translated as CASMGSPAAFF.

This chain connects TRBV5-1 to TRBJ2-1, with 9 bases matching TRBD1. CDR3 length: 15 residues. Germline lookup yields CDR1 SGHRS and CDR2 YFSETQ. Germline trimming cut 3 bases from V and 3 bases from J; bases unmatched to any gene: 4. This CDR3 is CASSYGTGIYNEQFF. Written as DNA, the CDR3 is TGCGCCAGCAGCTACGGGACAGGGATCTACAATGAGCAGTTCTTC.

This chain links TRBV6-1 with TRBJ2-2; 7 positions agree with TRBD1. CDR1 and CDR2 from the germline V gene are MNHNS and SASEGT. With 0 bases clipped from V and 5 bases from J, the junction kept 3 bases outside the gene matches. There are 15 residues in the CDR3. This chain's CDR3 is CASSEAPTGTGELFF. Written as DNA, the CDR3 is TGTGCCAGCAGTGAAGCCCCGACAGGGACCGGGGAGCTGTTTTTT.

The rearrangement uses TRBV27 and TRBJ2-7, with a tentative D call TRBD1 (7 bases). Trimming removed 6 bases at V and 6 bases at J, with 21 bases between. Germline V gene data show CDR1 as MNHEY and CDR2 as SMNVEV (reference sequence). CDR3 length equals 15 residues. CDR3 region: CASRTGTYRGGEQYF. Here the CDR3 DNA reads TGTGCCAGCAGAACTGGGACTTACAGGGGAGGCGAGCAGTACTTC.

The count of this clone is one. This rearrangement joins TRBV7-9 to TRBJ2-4, with unresolved D. The ends were cut back, 4 bases at V and 0 bases at J, with 10 bases in the middle. Germline assignment: CDR1 SEHNR and CDR2 FQNEAQ (reference sequence). The CDR3 is 15 amino acids. Written as DNA, the CDR3 is TGTGCCAGCAGCTCGTCGGTACTAGCCAAAAACATTCAGTACTTC. It yields the protein CASSSSVLAKNIQYF.

The chain uses TRBV6-6 and TRBJ2-3; TRBD2 agrees at 16 bases. Germline V gene data show CDR1 as MNHNY and CDR2 as SVGAGI (reference sequence). The V gene end was trimmed by 8 bases and the J gene end by 8 bases; junction bases not matched to a gene: 10. The CDR3 has 16 amino acids. CDR3 in DNA: TGTGCCAGCCAAGTAGGGACTAGCGGGGGGGCCAGTACGCAGTATTTT. Residues: CASQVGTSGGASTQYF.

This chain joins TRBV4-1 and TRBJ2-7; the D call may be TRBD1 or TRBD2 (5 bases each). Looked up from germline, CDR1 is MGHRA and CDR2 is YSYEKL. V was shortened by 0 bases and J by 0 bases, with 15 bases between the two germline ends. This CDR3 spans 17 amino acids. The CDR3 region is CASSQDFRGRGSYEQYF. The CDR3 nucleotides are TGCGCCAGCAGCCAAGATTTTCGGGGAAGGGGCTCCTACGAGCAGTACTTC.

The chain uses TRBV9 and TRBJ2-3; TRBD2 aligns across 10 bases. V dropped 6 bases and J dropped 4; count of bases not matched to a gene: 11. Germline V gene data show CDR1 as SGDLS and CDR2 as YYNGEE. CDR3 size: 16 residues. The CDR3 coding sequence is TGTGCCAGCAACCCCGATGGACTAGCGGAGCCAGATACGCAGTATTTT. Protein: CASNPDGLAEPDTQYF.

This chain joins TRBV27 and TRBJ2-7; possible D gene TRBD1, 5 bases. V was pared by 5 bases and J by 3 bases, with 8 bases between. Germline V gene sequence: CDR1 MNHEY, CDR2 SMNVEV (reference sequence). CDR3 length: 12 residues. The CDR3 DNA is TGTGCCAGCAGTCCGCAGGGCTACGAGCAGTACTTC. Protein sequence: CASSPQGYEQYF.

This clone was counted a single time. The J gene is TRBJ1-1, the V gene TRBV9, with D perhaps matching TRBD1 (5 bases). V shed 3 bases and J shed 4 bases, with 10 bases lying between them. Germline V gives CDR1 SGDLS, CDR2 YYNGEE. The CDR3 consists of 13 residues. The CDR3 protein is CASSGRASTEAFF. CDR3 bases: TGTGCCAGCAGCGGCAGGGCGAGCACTGAAGCTTTCTTT.

This chain uses TRBV29-1 with TRBJ1-5; TRBD1 might be the D (6 bases). Trimming removed 6 bases at V and 9 bases at J, with 21 bases between. CDR3 length: 14 amino acids. Germline V gene data show CDR1 as SQVTM and CDR2 as ANQGSEA. The CDR3 DNA reads as TGCAGCGTCCGAACCGGGGGGCCAGCGGGGCCCCAGCATTTT. Translation: CSVRTGGPAGPQHF. Together with reference TRBV29-1 and TRBJ1-5, the CDR3 gives the full variable domain: SAVISQKPSRDICQRGTSLTIQCQVDSQVTMMFWYRQQPGQSLTLIATANQGSEATYESGFVIDKFPISRPNLTFSTLTVSNMSPEDSSIYLCSVRTGGPAGPQHFGDGTRLSIL.

The J gene is TRBJ2-4, the V gene TRBV18, with 10 bases aligning to TRBD1. Trimming removed 6 bases from V and 0 bases from J; junction bases left unmatched: 5. This CDR3 contains 16 residues. The germline V gene has CDR1 KGHSH and CDR2 LQKENI. CDR3 bases: TGTGCCAGCTCCCTGACAGGGGGCCTAGCCAAAAACATTCAGTACTTC. Encoded protein: CASSLTGGLAKNIQYF.

J is TRBJ2-3 and V is TRBV7-9; maybe TRBD2 (5 bases). The germline V gene encodes CDR1 SEHNR and CDR2 FQNEAQ (reference sequence). The CDR3 consists of 13 residues. V was pared by 6 bases and J by 2 bases, with 9 bases between. DNA for the CDR3: TGTGCCAGCAGTCTCGGGGACACAGATACGCAGTATTTT. Protein sequence: CASSLGDTDTQYF.

The chain is built from TRBV2 and TRBJ2-3, with D hard to call. The CDR3 contains 14 residues. The germline V gene has CDR1 SNHLY and CDR2 FYNNEI. V lost 9 bases to trimming and J lost 4 bases, with 17 bases between them. The CDR3 reads CASHRLWRADTQYF. DNA of the CDR3: TGTGCCAGTCATCGATTGTGGCGCGCAGATACGCAGTATTTT.

The V call is TRBV15, the J call TRBJ2-1; TRBD1 is a possible D gene (6 bases). CDR3 length: 13 amino acids. V was shortened by 0 bases and J by 10 bases, with 10 bases between the two germline ends. The germline CDR1 and CDR2 sequences are LNHNV and YYDKDF (reference sequence). CDR3 sequence: CATSRDRGQEQFF. The CDR3, as DNA: TGTGCCACCAGCAGAGATCGGGGACAAGAGCAGTTCTTC.